Sequencing of this TCR beta chain was carried out in a study of T cell responses to AZD1222 COVID-19 vaccine. Study-wide results and caveats: The number of AZD1222 recipients seropositive at baseline was only six.

About this clone itself: As yet, its antigen is unknown.

Repertoires were generated with immunoSEQ multiplex PCR, while TCRdb's copy carries only in-frame clones and drops some. The repertoire holds about 85,000 clones, with 86% as singletons. Trimming took 5 bases from V and 3 from J; bases not matched to a gene: 6. The CDR3 covers 15 residues. The V gene's germline CDR1 is SGHVS and CDR2 FQNEAQ. The chain has TRBV7-8 and TRBJ1-2; 10 nucleotides agree with TRBD1. The sequence was obtained from an adult in good health. Material: peripheral blood, obtained on day 0 of AZD1222 vaccination. The CDR3 here is CASSGRQGADYGYTF. CDR3 bases: TGTGCCAGCAGCGGCAGACAGGGGGCCGACTATGGCTACACCTTC.